This TCR beta chain stems from a study of shared clonotypes between healthy human individuals. For the study at large: CD4 naive cells filled three plates per donor, CD4 memory three, CD8 naive two and CD8 memory one.

General observations from the study: Larger estimated richness was generally recorded for naive subsets relative to memory subsets. When naive CD4 clonotypes were compared across several donors, 5% to 5.5% were shared. Rarefaction gave evidence that sorted-subset sequencing remained incomplete despite large depth.

The assay was immunoSEQ multiplex PCR, and TCRdb's table has in-frame clones only and misses some. In the table there are roughly 760,000 clones, about 74% of which are singletons. Germline lookup yields CDR1 LGHNA and CDR2 YNFKEQ. Trimming at V came to 1 base and at J to 5 bases, leaving 5 bases not matched to a gene. The CDR3 runs to 16 residues. To note about this clone: Its specificity is not known.

This clonotype was sampled from a woman aged 25 to 39 in good health. Material: memory CD4+ T cells sorted from blood. This sample's subset: CD45RA-negative fraction. This chain joins TRBV4-2 and TRBJ2-2; 9 bases map to TRBD1. The CDR3 is CASSQAHRGRTGELFF. CDR3 DNA: TGTGCCAGCAGCCAAGCCCACAGGGGGCGGACCGGGGAGCTGTTTTTT.